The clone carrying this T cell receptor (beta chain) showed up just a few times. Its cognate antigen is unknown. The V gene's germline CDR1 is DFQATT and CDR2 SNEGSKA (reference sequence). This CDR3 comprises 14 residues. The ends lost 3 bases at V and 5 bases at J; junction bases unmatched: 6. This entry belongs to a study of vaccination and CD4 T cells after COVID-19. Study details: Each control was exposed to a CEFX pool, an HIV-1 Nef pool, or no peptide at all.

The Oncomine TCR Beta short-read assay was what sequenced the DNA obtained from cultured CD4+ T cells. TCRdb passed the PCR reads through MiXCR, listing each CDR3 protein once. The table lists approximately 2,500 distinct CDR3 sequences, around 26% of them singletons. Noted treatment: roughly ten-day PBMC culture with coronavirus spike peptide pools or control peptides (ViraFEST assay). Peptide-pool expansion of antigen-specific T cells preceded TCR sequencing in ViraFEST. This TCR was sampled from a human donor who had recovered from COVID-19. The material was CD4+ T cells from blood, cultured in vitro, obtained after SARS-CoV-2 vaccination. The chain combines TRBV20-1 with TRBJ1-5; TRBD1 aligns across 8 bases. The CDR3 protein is CSASMGQEYQPQHF. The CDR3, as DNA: TGCAGTGCTAGCATGGGACAGGAGTATCAGCCCCAGCATTTT.